This TCR beta chain was retrieved from a study of monozygotic twins with inflammatory bowel disease. The CDR3 has 16 amino acids. Germline loops: CDR1 SGHTA, CDR2 FQGNSA. PCR of TCRalpha and TCRbeta cDNA was nested, with two rounds of 16 and 9 cycles. TCRdb reanalyzed the 5' RACE reads, giving one entry per CDR3 protein sequence and no DNA. The table lists fewer than 200,000 distinct CDR3 sequences. The chain is built from TRBV7-2 and TRBJ2-5. The receptor comes from a human donor with ulcerative colitis or Crohn's disease, or a healthy co-twin of an affected twin (not recorded which). The sequencing sample was made of blood. The chain's CDR3 is CASSLALEEAQETQYF.